Here is one TCR beta chain with its context. The target antigen is unknown. The repertoire was sequenced with immunoSEQ multiplex PCR; TCRdb's copy has only in-frame clones and lacks some. This sample yields 40,000 to 50,000 clones, of which approximately 80% are seen a single time; 0.9% to 1.3% belongs to the top ten. CDR1 is LGHNA, CDR2 YSLEER, per germline. The CDR3 totals 17 residues. V gave up 2 bases and J gave up 2 bases; unmatched junction bases: 3. After stimulus-free culture, autoproliferating CFSE-dim and non-proliferating CFSE-high T cells were sequenced separately. About 50 million CFSE-labeled PBMCs were cultured six to eight days unstimulated, then replicate wells were pooled. This sample was taken from a study of memory B cells and T cells in multiple sclerosis. Study-level points and caveats: Shared clonotype counts depended on differing compartment clone-set sizes and were normalized.

The receptor was derived from a human donor with multiple sclerosis. The chain carries TRBV4-3 and TRBJ2-5; TRBD2 matches 15 bases. Sequences were obtained from PBMCs from blood kept in culture. CDR3: CASSQQGLAGGQETQYF. CDR3 sequence (DNA): TGCGCCAGCAGCCAACAGGGACTAGCGGGGGGTCAAGAGACCCAGTACTTC.